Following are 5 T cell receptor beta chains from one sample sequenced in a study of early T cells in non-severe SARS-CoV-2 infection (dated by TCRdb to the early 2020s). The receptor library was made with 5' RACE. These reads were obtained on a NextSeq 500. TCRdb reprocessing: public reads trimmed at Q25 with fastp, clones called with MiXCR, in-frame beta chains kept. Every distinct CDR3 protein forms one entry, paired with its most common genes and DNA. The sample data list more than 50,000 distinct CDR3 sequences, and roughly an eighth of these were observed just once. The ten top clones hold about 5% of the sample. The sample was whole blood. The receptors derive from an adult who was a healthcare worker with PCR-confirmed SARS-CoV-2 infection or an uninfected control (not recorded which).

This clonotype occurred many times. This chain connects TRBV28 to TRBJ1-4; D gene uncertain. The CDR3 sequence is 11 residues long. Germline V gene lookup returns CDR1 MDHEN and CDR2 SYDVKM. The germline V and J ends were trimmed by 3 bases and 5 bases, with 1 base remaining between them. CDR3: CASSLNEKLFF. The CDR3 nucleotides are TGTGCCAGCAGTTTGAATGAAAAACTGTTTTTT.

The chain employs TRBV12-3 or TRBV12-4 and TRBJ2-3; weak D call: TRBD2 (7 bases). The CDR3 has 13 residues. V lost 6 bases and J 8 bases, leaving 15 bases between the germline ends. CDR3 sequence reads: CASSQAGAATQYF. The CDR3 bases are TGTGCCAGCAGCCAGGCGGGGGCGGCTACGCAGTATTTT.

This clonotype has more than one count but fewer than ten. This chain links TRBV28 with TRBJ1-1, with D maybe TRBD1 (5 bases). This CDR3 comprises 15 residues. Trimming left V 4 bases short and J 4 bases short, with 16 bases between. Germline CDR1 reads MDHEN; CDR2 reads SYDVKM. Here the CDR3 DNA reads TGTGCCAGCAGTTCTCCCATAGGGGCGAGCACTGAAGCTTTCTTT. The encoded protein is CASSSPIGASTEAFF.

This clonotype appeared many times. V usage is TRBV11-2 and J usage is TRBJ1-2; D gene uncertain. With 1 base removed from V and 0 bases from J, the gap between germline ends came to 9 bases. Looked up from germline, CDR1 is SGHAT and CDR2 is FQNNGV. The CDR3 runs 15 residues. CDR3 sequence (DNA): TGTGCCAGCAGCTTAGGCGCGCAAACTAACTATGGCTACACCTTC. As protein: CASSLGAQTNYGYTF.

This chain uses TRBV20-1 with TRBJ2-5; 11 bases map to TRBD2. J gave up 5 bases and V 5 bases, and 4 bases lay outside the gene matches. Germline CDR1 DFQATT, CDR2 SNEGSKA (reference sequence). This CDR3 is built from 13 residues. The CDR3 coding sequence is TGCAGTGCTTCGACTAGCGGGGAGGAGACCCAGTACTTC. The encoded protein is CSASTSGEETQYF.